Described below is a single TCR beta chain sequence and its context. Its antigen remains unknown. This sample was included in a study of T cell responses to AZD1222 COVID-19 vaccine. Study results and limitations: Once two AZD1222 doses were given, Spike-specific TCR breadth and depth went up. It should be noted that donors were predominantly white British and more often female, and clonal diversity was possibly underestimated. Only 5 to 7 AZD1222 recipients were seropositive at baseline.

TCRdb's copy holds only in-frame clones and misses some; the assay was immunoSEQ multiplex PCR. The sample yields 100,000 to 130,000 clones, around 90% seen once. Second-dose intervals near 4 or 12 weeks were combined. Trimming shortened V by 4 bases and J by 1 base, and 13 bases separated the two germline ends. This CDR3 is built from 15 residues. Germline V gene sequence: CDR1 SQVTM, CDR2 ANQGSEA. This rearrangement joins TRBV29-1 to TRBJ1-4; D perhaps matches TRBD1 (6 bases). The TCR comes from an adult who received the AZD1222 COVID-19 vaccine. The material sequenced was peripheral blood, taken 28 days after the second AZD1222 dose. The CDR3 region has the DNA TGCAGCGTTGGAACAGGGCACCAAACTAATGAAAAACTGTTTTTT. Protein: CSVGTGHQTNEKLFF.